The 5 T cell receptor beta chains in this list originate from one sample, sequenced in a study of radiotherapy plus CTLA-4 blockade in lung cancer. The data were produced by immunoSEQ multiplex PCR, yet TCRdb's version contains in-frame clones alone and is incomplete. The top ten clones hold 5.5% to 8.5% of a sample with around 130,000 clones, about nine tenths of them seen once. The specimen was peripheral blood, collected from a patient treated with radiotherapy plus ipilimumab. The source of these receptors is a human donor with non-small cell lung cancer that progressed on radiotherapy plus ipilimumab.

For the CDR3, the DNA is TGTGCCTGGAGGGCCTCTGGGGCCAACGTCCTGACTTTC. Protein: CAWRASGANVLTF. This chain joins TRBV30 and TRBJ2-6; D call uncertain. The ends were cut back, 3 bases at V and 0 bases at J, with 3 bases in the middle. The CDR3 loop spans 13 amino acids. The germline CDR1 and CDR2 sequences are GTSNPN and SVGIG (reference sequence).

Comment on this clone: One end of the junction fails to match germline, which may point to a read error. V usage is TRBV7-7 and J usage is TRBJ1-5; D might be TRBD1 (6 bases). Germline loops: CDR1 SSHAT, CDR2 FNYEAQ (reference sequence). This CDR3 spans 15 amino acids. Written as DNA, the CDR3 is TGTGCTAGCAGCTTAGTTGGCAGGGGTTCCCAGCCCCAGCATTTT. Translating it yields CASSLVGRGSQPQHF.

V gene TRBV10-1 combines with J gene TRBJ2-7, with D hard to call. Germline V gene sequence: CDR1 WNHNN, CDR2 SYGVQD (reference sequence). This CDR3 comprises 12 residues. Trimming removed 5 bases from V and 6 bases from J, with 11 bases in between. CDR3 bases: TGCGCCAGCAGTCAAGCGCGAAGCGAGCAGTACTTC. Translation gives CASSQARSEQYF.

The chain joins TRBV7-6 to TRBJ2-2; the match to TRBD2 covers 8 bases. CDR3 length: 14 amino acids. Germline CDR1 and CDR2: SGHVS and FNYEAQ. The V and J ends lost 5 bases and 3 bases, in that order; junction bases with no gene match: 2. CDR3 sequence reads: CASSLGGDTGELFF. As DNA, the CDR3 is TGTGCCAGCAGCCTCGGGGGGGACACCGGGGAGCTGTTTTTT.

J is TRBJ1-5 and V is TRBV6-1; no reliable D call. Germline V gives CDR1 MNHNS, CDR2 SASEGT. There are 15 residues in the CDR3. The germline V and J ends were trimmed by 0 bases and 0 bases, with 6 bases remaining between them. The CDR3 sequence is CASSEAWHSNQPQHF. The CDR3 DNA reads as TGTGCCAGCAGTGAAGCTTGGCATAGCAATCAGCCCCAGCATTTT.